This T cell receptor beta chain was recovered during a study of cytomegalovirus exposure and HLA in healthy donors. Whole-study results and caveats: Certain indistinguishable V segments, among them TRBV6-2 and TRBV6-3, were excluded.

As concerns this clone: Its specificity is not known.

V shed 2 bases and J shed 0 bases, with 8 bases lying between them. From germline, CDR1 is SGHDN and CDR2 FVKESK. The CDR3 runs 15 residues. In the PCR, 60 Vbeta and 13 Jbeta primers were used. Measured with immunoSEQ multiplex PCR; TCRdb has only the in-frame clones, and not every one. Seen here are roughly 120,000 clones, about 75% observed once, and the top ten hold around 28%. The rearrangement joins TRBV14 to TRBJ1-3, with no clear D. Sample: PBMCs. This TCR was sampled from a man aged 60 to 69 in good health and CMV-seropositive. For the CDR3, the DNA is TGTGCCAGCAGCCAACTGCTACGCTCTGGAAACACCATATATTTT. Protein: CASSQLLRSGNTIYF.